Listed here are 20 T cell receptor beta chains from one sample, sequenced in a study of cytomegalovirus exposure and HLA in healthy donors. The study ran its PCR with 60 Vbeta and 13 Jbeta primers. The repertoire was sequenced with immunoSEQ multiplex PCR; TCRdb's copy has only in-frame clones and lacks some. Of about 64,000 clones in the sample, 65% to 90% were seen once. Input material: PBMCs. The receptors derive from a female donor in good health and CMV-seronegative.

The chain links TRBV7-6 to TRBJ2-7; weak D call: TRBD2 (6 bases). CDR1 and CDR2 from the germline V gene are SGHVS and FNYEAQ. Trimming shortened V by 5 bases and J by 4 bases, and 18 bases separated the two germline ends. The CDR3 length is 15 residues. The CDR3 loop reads CASSARDSGRYEQYF. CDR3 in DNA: TGTGCCAGCAGCGCTCGGGACTCTGGGAGATACGAGCAGTACTTC.

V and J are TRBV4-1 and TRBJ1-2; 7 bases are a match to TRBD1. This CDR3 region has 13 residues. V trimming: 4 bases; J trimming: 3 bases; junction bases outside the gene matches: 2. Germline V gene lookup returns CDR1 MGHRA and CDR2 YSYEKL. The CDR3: CASSRQGDYGYTF. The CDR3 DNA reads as TGCGCCAGCAGCCGGCAGGGGGACTATGGCTACACCTTC.

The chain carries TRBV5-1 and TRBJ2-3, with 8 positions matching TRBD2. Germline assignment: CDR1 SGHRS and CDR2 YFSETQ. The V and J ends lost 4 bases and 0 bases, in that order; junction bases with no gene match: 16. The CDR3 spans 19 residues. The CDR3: CASSISMSGGQGSTDTQYF. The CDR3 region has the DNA TGCGCCAGCAGCATAAGCATGAGCGGGGGCCAGGGGAGCACAGATACGCAGTATTTT. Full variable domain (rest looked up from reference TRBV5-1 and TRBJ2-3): KAGVTQTPRYLIKTRGQQVTLSCSPISGHRSVSWYQQTPGQGLQFLFEYFSETQRNKGNFPGRFSGRQFSNSRSEMNVSTLELGDSALYLCASSISMSGGQGSTDTQYFGPGTRLTVL.

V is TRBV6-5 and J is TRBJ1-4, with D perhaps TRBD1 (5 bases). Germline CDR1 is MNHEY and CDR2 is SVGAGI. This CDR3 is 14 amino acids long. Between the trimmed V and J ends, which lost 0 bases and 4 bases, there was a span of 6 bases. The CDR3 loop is CASSYSQGNEKLFF. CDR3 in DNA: TGTGCCAGCAGTTACTCCCAGGGTAATGAAAAACTGTTTTTT.

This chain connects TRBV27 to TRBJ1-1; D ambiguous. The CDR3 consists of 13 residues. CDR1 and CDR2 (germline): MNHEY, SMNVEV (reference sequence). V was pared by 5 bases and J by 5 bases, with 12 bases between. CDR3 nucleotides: TGTGCCAGCAGTCTCGGTCCCAGGACTGAAGCTTTCTTT. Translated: CASSLGPRTEAFF.

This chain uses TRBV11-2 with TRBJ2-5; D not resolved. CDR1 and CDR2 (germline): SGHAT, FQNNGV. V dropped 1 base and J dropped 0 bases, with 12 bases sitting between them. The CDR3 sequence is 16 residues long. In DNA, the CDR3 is TGTGCCAGCAGCTTAGTCTCACCAGAATACCAAGAGACCCAGTACTTC. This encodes CASSLVSPEYQETQYF. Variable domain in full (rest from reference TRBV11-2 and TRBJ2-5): EAGVAQSPRYKIIEKRQSVAFWCNPISGHATLYWYQQILGQGPKLLIQFQNNGVVDDSQLPKDRFSAERLKGVDSTLKIQPAKLEDSAVYLCASSLVSPEYQETQYFGPGTRLLVL.

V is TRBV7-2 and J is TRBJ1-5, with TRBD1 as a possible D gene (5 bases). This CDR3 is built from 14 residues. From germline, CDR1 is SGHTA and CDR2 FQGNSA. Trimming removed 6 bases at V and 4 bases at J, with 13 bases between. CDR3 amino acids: CASRHMGGNQPQHF. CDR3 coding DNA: TGTGCCAGCAGACACATGGGGGGGAATCAGCCCCAGCATTTT.

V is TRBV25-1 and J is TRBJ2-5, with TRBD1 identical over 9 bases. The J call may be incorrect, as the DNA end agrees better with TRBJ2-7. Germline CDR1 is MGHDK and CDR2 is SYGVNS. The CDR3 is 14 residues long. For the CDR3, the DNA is TGTGCCAGCACTCCACGGGACAGGGTCGACGAGCAGTACTTC. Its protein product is CASTPRDRVDEQYF.

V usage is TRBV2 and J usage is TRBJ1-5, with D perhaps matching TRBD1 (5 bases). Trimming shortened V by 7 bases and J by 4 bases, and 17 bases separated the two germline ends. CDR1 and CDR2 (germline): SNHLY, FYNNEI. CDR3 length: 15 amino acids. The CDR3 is CASKVEGLKNQPQHF. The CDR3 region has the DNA TGTGCCAGCAAGGTGGAGGGGCTAAAGAATCAGCCCCAGCATTTT.

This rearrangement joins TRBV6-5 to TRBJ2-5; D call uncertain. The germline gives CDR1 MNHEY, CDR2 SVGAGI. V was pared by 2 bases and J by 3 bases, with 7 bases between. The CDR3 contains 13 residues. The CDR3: CASSYASEETQYF. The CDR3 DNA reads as TGTGCCAGCAGTTACGCTTCGGAAGAGACCCAGTACTTC.

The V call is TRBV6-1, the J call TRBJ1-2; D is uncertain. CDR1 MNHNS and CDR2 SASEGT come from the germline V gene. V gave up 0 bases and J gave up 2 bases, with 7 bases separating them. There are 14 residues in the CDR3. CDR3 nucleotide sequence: TGTGCCAGCAGTGAAGCGAGGGCCAACTATGGCTACACCTTC. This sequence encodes CASSEARANYGYTF.

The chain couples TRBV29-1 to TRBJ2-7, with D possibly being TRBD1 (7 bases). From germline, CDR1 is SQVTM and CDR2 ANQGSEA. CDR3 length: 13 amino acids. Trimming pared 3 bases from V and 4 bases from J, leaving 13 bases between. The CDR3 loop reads CSVELRGRYEQYF. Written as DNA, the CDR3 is TGCAGCGTTGAGCTCAGGGGGAGGTACGAGCAGTACTTC.

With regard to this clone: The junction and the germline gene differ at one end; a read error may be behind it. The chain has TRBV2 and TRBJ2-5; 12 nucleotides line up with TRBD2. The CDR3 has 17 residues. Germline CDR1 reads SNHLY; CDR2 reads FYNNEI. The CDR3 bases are TGTGCCAACAGTCCTAACGGGCTAGCGGGGGGGAGGGAGACCCAGTACTTC. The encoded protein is CANSPNGLAGGRETQYF.

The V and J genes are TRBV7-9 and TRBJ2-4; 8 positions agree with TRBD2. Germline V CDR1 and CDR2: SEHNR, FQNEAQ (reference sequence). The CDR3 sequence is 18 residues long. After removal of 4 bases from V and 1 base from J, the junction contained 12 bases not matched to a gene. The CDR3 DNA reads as TGTGCCAGCAGCTCCCCGGGGGGGGGCCTGGTGGCCAAAAACATTCAGTACTTC. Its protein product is CASSSPGGGLVAKNIQYF.

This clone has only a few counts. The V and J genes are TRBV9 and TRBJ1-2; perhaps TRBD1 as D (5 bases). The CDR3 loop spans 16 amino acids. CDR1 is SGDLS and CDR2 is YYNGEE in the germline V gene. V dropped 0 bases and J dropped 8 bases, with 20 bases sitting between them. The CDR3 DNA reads TGTGCCAGCAGCGTAGCTGAGGGAGGTGGGGGTCGAGGCTACACCTTC. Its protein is CASSVAEGGGGRGYTF.

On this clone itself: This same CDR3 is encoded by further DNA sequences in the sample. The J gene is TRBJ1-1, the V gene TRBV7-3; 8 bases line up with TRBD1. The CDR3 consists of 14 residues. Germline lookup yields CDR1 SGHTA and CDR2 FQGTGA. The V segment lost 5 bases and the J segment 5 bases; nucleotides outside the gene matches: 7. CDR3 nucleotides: TGTGCCAGCAGCCTAAACAGGGGGAAAACTGAAGCTTTCTTT. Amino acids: CASSLNRGKTEAFF.

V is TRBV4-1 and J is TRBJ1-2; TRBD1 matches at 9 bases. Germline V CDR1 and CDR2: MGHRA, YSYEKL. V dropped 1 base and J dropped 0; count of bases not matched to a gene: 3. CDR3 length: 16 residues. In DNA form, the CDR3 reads TGCGCCAGCAGCCAAGCCGGGACAGGGTCTAACTATGGCTACACCTTC. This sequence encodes CASSQAGTGSNYGYTF.

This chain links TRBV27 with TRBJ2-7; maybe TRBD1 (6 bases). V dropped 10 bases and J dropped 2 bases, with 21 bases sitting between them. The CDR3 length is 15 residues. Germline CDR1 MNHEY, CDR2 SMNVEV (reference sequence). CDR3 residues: CATGTPHGVTYEQYF. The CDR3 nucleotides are TGTGCCACTGGGACACCTCACGGGGTTACCTACGAGCAGTACTTC.

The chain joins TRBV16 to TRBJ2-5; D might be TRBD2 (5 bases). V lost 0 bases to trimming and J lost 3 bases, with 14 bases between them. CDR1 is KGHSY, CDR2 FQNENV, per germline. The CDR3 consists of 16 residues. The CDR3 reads CASSQSRGPREETQYF. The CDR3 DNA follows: TGTGCCAGCAGCCAATCCCGCGGGCCACGAGAAGAGACCCAGTACTTC.

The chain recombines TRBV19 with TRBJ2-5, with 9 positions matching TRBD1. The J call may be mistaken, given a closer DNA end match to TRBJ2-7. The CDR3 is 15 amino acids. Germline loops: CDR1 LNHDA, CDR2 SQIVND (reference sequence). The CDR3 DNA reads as TGTGCCAGTAGAGAAACCGGGACAGGGTCGTACGAGCAGTACTTC. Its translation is CASRETGTGSYEQYF.